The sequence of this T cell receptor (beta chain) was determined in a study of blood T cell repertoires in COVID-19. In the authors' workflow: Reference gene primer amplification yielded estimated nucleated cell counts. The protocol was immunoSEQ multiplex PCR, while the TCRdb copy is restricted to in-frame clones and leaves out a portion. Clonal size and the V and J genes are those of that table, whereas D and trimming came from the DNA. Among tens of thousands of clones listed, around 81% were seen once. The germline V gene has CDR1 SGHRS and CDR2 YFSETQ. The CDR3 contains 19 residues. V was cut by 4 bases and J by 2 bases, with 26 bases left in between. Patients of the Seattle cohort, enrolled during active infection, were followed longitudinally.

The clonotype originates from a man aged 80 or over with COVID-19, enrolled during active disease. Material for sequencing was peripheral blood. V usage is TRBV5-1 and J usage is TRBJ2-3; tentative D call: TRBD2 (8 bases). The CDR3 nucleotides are TGCGCCAGCAGCCCCTATAATCAGGGGGGCGGGAGGTACACAGATACGCAGTATTTT. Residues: CASSPYNQGGGRYTDTQYF.